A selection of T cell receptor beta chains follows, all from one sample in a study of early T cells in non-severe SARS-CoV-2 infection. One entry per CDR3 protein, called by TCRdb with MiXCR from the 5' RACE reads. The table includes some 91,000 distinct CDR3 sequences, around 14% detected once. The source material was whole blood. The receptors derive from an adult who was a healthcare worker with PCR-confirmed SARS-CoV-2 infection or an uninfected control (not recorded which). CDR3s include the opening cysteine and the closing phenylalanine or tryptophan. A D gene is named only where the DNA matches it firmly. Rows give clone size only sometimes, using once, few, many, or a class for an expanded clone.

cdr3_nt: TGTGCCAGCAGTATAGCGGGAGAAGGAGGGGTCGGAGCGGGGAAGCAGTTCTTC
cdr3_aa: CASSIAGEGGVGAGKQFF
v_call: TRBV27
clone_size: few
d_call: TRBD2
j_call: TRBJ2-1

cdr3_nt: TGCAGTGCTAGTGCAGACTACACCTACGAGCTGTACTTC
cdr3_aa: CSASADYTYELYF
v_call: TRBV20-1
clone_size: NA
d_call: NA
j_call: TRBJ2-7

cdr3_nt: TGTGCCAGCAGTTTACATCCGGGGCTAGTTGAAGACGAGCAGTACTTC
cdr3_aa: CASSLHPGLVEDEQYF
v_call: TRBV28
clone_size: NA
d_call: NA
j_call: TRBJ2-7

cdr3_nt: TGTGCCACCAGTGATTTCAACCTAGCGGCTAGCACAGATACGCAGTATTTT
cdr3_aa: CATSDFNLAASTDTQYF
v_call: TRBV24-1
clone_size: NA
d_call: TRBD2
j_call: TRBJ2-3

cdr3_nt: TGCAGCGCCACGGCAGGCCACCACTCTGGGGCCAACGTCCTGACTTTC
cdr3_aa: CSATAGHHSGANVLTF
v_call: TRBV29-1
clone_size: few
d_call: NA
j_call: TRBJ2-6

cdr3_nt: TGTGCCAGCAGCCTAACAGGAATGGGGACCGGGGAGCTGTTTTTT
cdr3_aa: CASSLTGMGTGELFF
v_call: TRBV7-6
clone_size: few
d_call: NA
j_call: TRBJ2-2

cdr3_nt: TGCAGTGCTAGGCAGACTGAAGCTTTCTTT
cdr3_aa: CSARQTEAFF
v_call: TRBV20-1
clone_size: NA
d_call: NA
j_call: TRBJ1-1

cdr3_nt: TGTGCCAGCAGCCAAGATGGCGGCGGGACCAACAATGAGCAGTTCTTC
cdr3_aa: CASSQDGGGTNNEQFF
v_call: TRBV4-2
clone_size: NA
d_call: NA
j_call: TRBJ2-1

cdr3_nt: TGTGCCAGCAGCCAATCGTATGGAGTCTTCTACGAGCAGTACTTC
cdr3_aa: CASSQSYGVFYEQYF
v_call: TRBV3-1
clone_size: NA
d_call: NA
j_call: TRBJ2-7

cdr3_nt: TGTGCCAGCAGCTGGGACAGGTTCTCAGATACGCAGTATTTT
cdr3_aa: CASSWDRFSDTQYF
v_call: TRBV7-2
clone_size: NA
d_call: TRBD1
j_call: TRBJ2-3

cdr3_nt: TGTGCCAGCAGTCTCACTGCTACAGACGGGGGCAAGTCGCAGTACTTC
cdr3_aa: CASSLTATDGGKSQYF
v_call: TRBV6-6
clone_size: few
d_call: NA
j_call: TRBJ2-7

cdr3_nt: TGCAGTGCTGTCCTAACCAAGGGGGGGCCTACCTACAATGAGCAGTTCTTC
cdr3_aa: CSAVLTKGGPTYNEQFF
v_call: TRBV20-1
clone_size: NA
d_call: NA
j_call: TRBJ2-1

cdr3_nt: TGTGCCAGCACGGAAGGGACAGCGGAAGCTTTCTTT
cdr3_aa: CASTEGTAEAFF
v_call: TRBV7-9
clone_size: few
d_call: TRBD1
j_call: TRBJ1-1

cdr3_nt: TGCGCCAGCAGCTTCGGAAGCTCCTACGAGCAGTACTTC
cdr3_aa: CASSFGSSYEQYF
v_call: TRBV5-1
clone_size: many
d_call: NA
j_call: TRBJ2-7

cdr3_nt: TGTGCCAGCAGTTCGACAGGGGTTAGAGAAAAACTGTTTTTT
cdr3_aa: CASSSTGVREKLFF
v_call: TRBV28
clone_size: NA
d_call: TRBD1
j_call: TRBJ1-4

cdr3_nt: TGCGCCAGCAGCTTGAAGGGAGAGACCCAGTACTTC
cdr3_aa: CASSLKGETQYF
v_call: TRBV5-1
clone_size: many
d_call: NA
j_call: TRBJ2-5

cdr3_nt: TGCAGCGCAGGAGGGGGTCGAGGCTACACCTTC
cdr3_aa: CSAGGGRGYTF
v_call: TRBV29-1
clone_size: few
d_call: NA
j_call: TRBJ1-2